The following is a T cell receptor beta chain sequence with its context. Clones were read by immunoSEQ multiplex PCR, and TCRdb kept only the in-frame ones, dropping some. This table has 45,000 to 60,000 clones, about 80% appearing once. The data belong to a study of blood T cell repertoires in COVID-19. In the study overall: Sites across the United States, Italy and Spain contributed samples from acute and convalescent COVID-19. PBMCs, B-cell-depleted T cells, or T cells provided the cDNA or gDNA that made up the material.

Patients of the Seattle cohort, enrolled during active infection, were followed longitudinally. V gave up 4 bases and J gave up 5 bases, with 19 bases separating them. CDR1 and CDR2 from the germline V gene are SGHNT and YYREEE (reference sequence). The CDR3 length is 17 residues. This chain links TRBV5-4 with TRBJ1-6; D is ambiguous. The receptor comes from an older man with COVID-19, enrolled during active disease. Sequences were obtained from peripheral blood. CDR3: CASSPTRGGTNNSPLHF. Here the CDR3 DNA reads TGTGCCAGCAGCCCCACCCGGGGTGGCACTAATAATTCACCCCTCCACTTT.